One sample yielded the 9 T cell receptor beta chains listed below, sequenced in a study of T-cell reconstitution after alpha-beta-depleted transplantation in children. Unique molecular identifiers were incorporated when the TCRbeta library was constructed. TCRdb independently ran MiXCR on the PCR reads; one entry per CDR3 protein. This sample has 490,000 or so distinct CDR3 sequences, with 10% to 13% found just once. The material sequenced was PBMCs, taken before TCRalphabeta/CD19-depleted stem cell transplant. These receptors were obtained from a child aged 2 to 15 with inherited bone marrow failure, due to receive a stem cell transplant.

This clonotype was seen at least ten times. This chain joins TRBV18 and TRBJ1-5, with D possibly being TRBD1 (5 bases). Germline V gene lookup returns CDR1 KGHSH and CDR2 LQKENI. V gave up 4 bases and J gave up 5 bases, with 9 bases separating them. CDR3 size: 13 residues. The CDR3 is CASSRQNDQPQHF. DNA of the CDR3: TGTGCCAGCTCACGACAGAACGATCAGCCCCAGCATTTT.

This clonotype has a count of ten or more. The chain employs TRBV11-2 and TRBJ2-2, with TRBD2 matching 8 bases. J lost 5 bases, V lost 4 bases, and 12 bases had no gene match. The CDR3 is 17 amino acids. Germline CDR1 reads SGHAT; CDR2 reads FQNNGV. The CDR3: CASSSLIGRGLTGELFF. As DNA, the CDR3 is TGTGCCAGCAGCTCGTTAATCGGGAGGGGTTTAACCGGGGAGCTGTTTTTT.

To note about this clonotype: Possible read error: a much larger clone is one base away. J is TRBJ2-7 and V is TRBV7-2; maybe TRBD2 (5 bases). The CDR3 consists of 12 residues. Germline V lookup: CDR1 SGHTA, CDR2 FQGNSA. CDR3 sequence: CASSLVGWELYF. The CDR3 DNA reads as TGTGCCAGCAGCCTCGTAGGGTGGGAGCTGTACTTC.

The sample holds many counts of this clonotype. V usage is TRBV24-1 and J usage is TRBJ2-2; D gene ambiguous. The V gene lost 0 bases and the J gene lost 6 bases, with 1 base spanning the gap. The germline CDR1 and CDR2 sequences are KGHDR and SFDVKD. The CDR3 runs to 12 residues. The CDR3 loop is CATSDLSGELFF. Written as DNA, the CDR3 is TGTGCCACCAGTGATTTGTCCGGGGAGCTGTTTTTT.

Ten or more counts support this clonotype. Relative to the germline gene, one junction end is altered; a read error may explain this. This rearrangement joins TRBV30 to TRBJ2-4; 7 nucleotides line up with TRBD1. Per germline, CDR1 GTSNPN and CDR2 SVGIG (reference sequence). The CDR3 has 11 residues. The CDR3 region is CAWSVRQGMEF. The CDR3 DNA follows: TGTGCCTGGAGTGTACGACAGGGTATGGAGTTC.

This clonotype came up many times. The chain joins TRBV4-3 to TRBJ1-6; TRBD1 is a possible D gene (6 bases). The V end lost 4 bases, the J end lost 4 bases, and 14 bases lay between the germline ends. Germline values: CDR1 LGHNA, CDR2 YSLEER. The CDR3 consists of 16 residues. The CDR3 DNA is TGCGCCAGCAGCCCGAAGCAGGGGATTTATAATTCACCCCTCCACTTT. Residues: CASSPKQGIYNSPLHF.

This clonotype was recorded many times. This sequence joins TRBV27 and TRBJ2-1; no clear D gene. The V and J ends lost 1 base and 4 bases respectively, with 8 bases between them. The V gene's germline CDR1 is MNHEY and CDR2 SMNVEV (reference sequence). This CDR3 has 14 amino acids. CDR3 bases: TGTGCCAGCAGTTTATGGGCCACTTACAATGAGCAGTTCTTC. Residues: CASSLWATYNEQFF.

This clonotype was detected only a few times. The genes are TRBV30 and TRBJ2-7; TRBD2 matches 9 bases. The CDR3 runs to 15 residues. Trimming cost V 5 bases and J 4 bases; bases outside gene matches: 12. Germline assignment: CDR1 GTSNPN and CDR2 SVGIG (reference sequence). This CDR3 is CAWARGAGGIYEQYF. The CDR3, as DNA: TGTGCCTGGGCCAGGGGGGCGGGAGGGATATACGAGCAGTACTTC.

This clonotype was found a few times. This chain connects TRBV13 to TRBJ2-7; no clear D. V was pared by 4 bases and J by 5 bases, with 9 bases between. The CDR3 covers 12 residues. Per germline, CDR1 PRHDT and CDR2 FYEKMQ (reference sequence). CDR3 sequence (DNA): TGTGCCAGCAGCTCTCAATACCACGAGCAGTACTTC. Encoded protein: CASSSQYHEQYF.